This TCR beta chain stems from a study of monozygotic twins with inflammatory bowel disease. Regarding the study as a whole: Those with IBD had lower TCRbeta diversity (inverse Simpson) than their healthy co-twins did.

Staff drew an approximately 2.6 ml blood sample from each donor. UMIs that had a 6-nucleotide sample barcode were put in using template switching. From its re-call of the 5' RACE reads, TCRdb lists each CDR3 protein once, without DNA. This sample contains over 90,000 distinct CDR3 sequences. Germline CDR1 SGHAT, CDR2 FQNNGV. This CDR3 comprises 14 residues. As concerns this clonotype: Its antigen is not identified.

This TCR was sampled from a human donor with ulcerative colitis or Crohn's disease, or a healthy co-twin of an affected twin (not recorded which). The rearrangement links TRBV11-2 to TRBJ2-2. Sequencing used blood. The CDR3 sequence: CASSSEANTGELFF.